Below, 12 T cell receptor beta chains from the same sample are listed, as sequenced in a study of glioma-infiltrating T cells after dendritic cell vaccination. Libraries were prepared by immunoSEQ multiplex PCR; TCRdb keeps only in-frame clonotypes and omits some of them. The table records 3,600 or so clones, roughly 92% of them present only once. Material: blood, obtained before dendritic cell vaccination. The source is a human donor with glioblastoma.

This chain uses TRBV28 with TRBJ2-3; 7 bases are shared with TRBD1. CDR1 is MDHEN and CDR2 is SYDVKM in the germline V gene. V lost 4 bases, J lost 2 bases, and 15 bases stayed unmatched. The CDR3 sequence is 18 residues long. The CDR3 region is CASSSTIKRTGVTDTQYF. In nucleotides, the CDR3 is TGTGCCAGCAGTTCCACTATAAAAAGAACAGGGGTCACAGATACGCAGTATTTT.

The chain links TRBV16 to TRBJ1-2, with TRBD1 matching 8 bases. This CDR3 spans 20 amino acids. From germline, CDR1 is KGHSY and CDR2 FQNENV. V shed 0 bases, J shed 3 bases, and the junction held 18 bases outside the gene matches. The CDR3 region has the DNA TGTGCCAGCAGCCAATCGCCTGCAGGGGGCAGTTCCATAGATGACTATGGCTACACCTTC. Protein product: CASSQSPAGGSSIDDYGYTF.

V is TRBV2 and J is TRBJ1-2, with 7 nucleotides matching TRBD1. Per the germline V gene, CDR1 is SNHLY and CDR2 is FYNNEI. The CDR3 sequence is 14 residues long. V gave up 2 bases and J gave up 3 bases; unmatched junction bases: 3. CDR3 DNA sequence: TGTGCCAGCAGTGAATTTCAGGGGGACTATGGCTACACCTTC. It translates to CASSEFQGDYGYTF.

The V and J genes are TRBV29-1 and TRBJ2-7; maybe TRBD1 (6 bases). Germline CDR1 SQVTM, CDR2 ANQGSEA. V was pared by 4 bases and J by 2 bases, with 9 bases between. The CDR3 covers 12 residues. Written as DNA, the CDR3 is TGCAGCGTTGCACAGGGAACCTACGAGCAGTACTTC. Protein product: CSVAQGTYEQYF.

V and J are TRBV7-3 and TRBJ2-7; 8 positions match TRBD2. Germline V lookup: CDR1 SGHTA, CDR2 FQGTGA. J gave up 7 bases and V 2 bases, and 4 bases lay outside the gene matches. This CDR3 comprises 13 residues. The CDR3 DNA is TGTGCCAGCAGCTTACTACCGGGAGGGGAGCAGTACTTC. It specifies CASSLLPGGEQYF.

The chain employs TRBV9 and TRBJ1-3; D is uncertain. Deletions cut 4 bases from V and 3 bases from J, with 20 bases between. This CDR3 is built from 17 residues. Germline V gene lookup returns CDR1 SGDLS and CDR2 YYNGEE. The chain's CDR3 is CASSSEDRSLFGNTIYF. In nucleotides, the CDR3 is TGTGCCAGCAGCTCCGAGGATAGGTCCCTGTTTGGAAACACCATATATTTT. Looking up the rest from reference TRBV9 and TRBJ1-3 gives the full variable domain: DSGVTQTPKHLITATGQRVTLRCSPRSGDLSVYWYQQSLDQGLQFLIQYYNGEERAKGNILERFSAQQFPDLHSELNLSSLELGDSALYFCASSSEDRSLFGNTIYFGEGSWLTVV.

This chain uses TRBV10-3 with TRBJ2-5; 7 bases match TRBD1. The J call could be wrong; TRBJ2-7 is a better fit for the DNA end. The CDR3 spans 13 residues. Germline loops: CDR1 ENHRY, CDR2 SYGVKD. The CDR3 DNA reads TGTGCCATTGCCGGGACAGCGAGCAACGAGCAGTACTTC. Translation gives CAIAGTASNEQYF.

The V gene is TRBV19, the J gene TRBJ2-7, with 9 bases that match TRBD1. The CDR3 consists of 14 residues. CDR1 is LNHDA, CDR2 SQIVND, per germline (reference sequence). V lost 6 bases, J lost 2 bases, and 5 bases stayed unmatched. Here the CDR3 reads CASRGQGGTYEQYF. The CDR3 bases are TGTGCCAGTAGGGGACAGGGAGGCACCTACGAGCAGTACTTC.

V is TRBV5-1 and J is TRBJ2-3; the match to TRBD2 covers 9 bases. From germline, CDR1 is SGHRS and CDR2 YFSETQ. The CDR3 is made up of 16 amino acids. J was trimmed by 0 bases and V by 4 bases; bases with no gene match: 6. The CDR3 region has the DNA TGCGCCAGCAGCCCATTACTAGCGGGTAGCACAGATACGCAGTATTTT. Translated, it gives CASSPLLAGSTDTQYF.

The V call is TRBV30, the J call TRBJ1-4, with 7 nucleotides matching TRBD1. The CDR3 is 14 residues long. Trimming cost V 3 bases and J 6 bases; bases outside gene matches: 7. Germline CDR1 is GTSNPN and CDR2 is SVGIG (reference sequence). The CDR3 sequence is CAWSQGETYEKLFF. The CDR3 nucleotides read TGTGCCTGGAGCCAGGGGGAAACCTATGAAAAACTGTTTTTT.

J is TRBJ2-7 and V is TRBV29-1, with D perhaps matching TRBD1 (5 bases). V lost 3 bases, J lost 0 bases, and 18 bases lay in between. Germline V lookup: CDR1 SQVTM, CDR2 ANQGSEA. This CDR3 has 16 residues. CDR3 sequence: CSVEAPSRGHSYEQYF. The CDR3 DNA sequence: TGCAGCGTTGAGGCCCCGAGCAGAGGACACTCCTACGAGCAGTACTTC.

The J gene is TRBJ1-6, the V gene TRBV28; D is undetermined. This CDR3 is built from 13 residues. Germline V gene data show CDR1 as MDHEN and CDR2 as SYDVKM. V shed 6 bases and J shed 9 bases, with 12 bases lying between them. The CDR3 bases are TGTGCCAGCAGGCAGACAAAAGGTTCACCCCTCCACTTT. It specifies CASRQTKGSPLHF.